Listed here are 18 T cell receptor beta chains from one sample, sequenced in a study of beta chain features in type 1 diabetes. Reverse transcription of all isolated RNA meant that expressed TCRB transcripts were sequenced. Data came from immunoSEQ multiplex PCR; TCRdb stores just in-frame clones and leaves some out. Found here are hundreds of thousands of clones, roughly 13% of them singletons; the top ten hold about 0.02%. Study-wide findings and caveats: The study found moderately but significantly shorter TCRB CDR3s in all four CD4+ subsets of Type 1 diabetes patients.

These receptors have no known antigen. Sequencing used naive CD4+ T cells from blood. These receptor sequences come from a young man with type 1 diabetes.

This clone has only a few counts. J is TRBJ2-5 and V is TRBV15; TRBD1 matches 7 bases. The CDR3 loop spans 16 amino acids. Trimming cost V 2 bases and J 4 bases; bases outside gene matches: 10. The germline V gene has CDR1 LNHNV and CDR2 YYDKDF (reference sequence). CDR3 nucleotides: TGTGCCACCAGCAGACCACGACAGGGTCTCGGAGAGACCCAGTACTTC. This translates into CATSRPRQGLGETQYF.

This clone was seen more than once but under ten times. The V gene is TRBV6-5, the J gene TRBJ2-3; tentatively, D is TRBD1 (6 bases). The germline V gene encodes CDR1 MNHEY and CDR2 SVGAGI. V dropped 6 bases and J dropped 2 bases, with 15 bases sitting between them. The CDR3 extends over 15 amino acids. The CDR3 nucleotides are TGTGCCAGCAGCCCTCAGGGGCTACCCACAGATACGCAGTATTTT. Protein sequence: CASSPQGLPTDTQYF.

The V and J genes are TRBV6-5 and TRBJ2-1; no clear D gene. This CDR3 has 16 residues. The V gene's germline CDR1 is MNHEY and CDR2 SVGAGI. V was clipped by 2 bases and J by 1 base, with 12 bases between them. The CDR3 sequence is CASSYNSFPSYNEQFF. The CDR3 nucleotides are TGTGCCAGCAGTTACAACTCGTTCCCTTCCTACAATGAGCAGTTCTTC.

The chain joins TRBV7-2 to TRBJ1-5, with TRBD1 matching over 7 bases. Germline assignment: CDR1 SGHTA and CDR2 FQGNSA. V gave up 1 base and J gave up 6 bases; unmatched junction bases: 3. This CDR3 has 14 amino acids. Here the CDR3 reads CASSLGTGAQPQHF. In DNA form, the CDR3 reads TGTGCCAGCAGCTTAGGAACAGGGGCTCAGCCCCAGCATTTT.

The chain combines TRBV5-1 with TRBJ2-3; 16 bases line up with TRBD2. The J segment lost 3 bases and the V segment lost 4 bases, leaving 8 bases of the junction unmatched. This CDR3 has 18 amino acids. Germline CDR1 SGHRS, CDR2 YFSETQ. CDR3 bases: TGCGCCAGCAGCCTACCCGGGACTAGCGGGGGGGCGACAGATACGCAGTATTTT. This gives the protein CASSLPGTSGGATDTQYF.

V usage is TRBV10-3 and J usage is TRBJ1-1; D is unresolved. Germline loops: CDR1 ENHRY, CDR2 SYGVKD. The CDR3 is 15 residues long. Trimming removed 6 bases at V and 0 bases at J, with 14 bases between. The CDR3 reads CAISLARDMNTEAFF. The DNA of the CDR3 is TGTGCCATCAGCCTAGCGAGAGATATGAACACTGAAGCTTTCTTT.

This clone has more than one count but fewer than ten. V usage is TRBV27 and J usage is TRBJ2-7; perhaps TRBD1 as D (5 bases). CDR1 and CDR2 (germline): MNHEY, SMNVEV (reference sequence). The CDR3 loop spans 15 amino acids. Trimming took 6 bases from V and 0 from J, leaving 15 bases between them. The CDR3 sequence is CASRQWWTSSYEQYF. The CDR3, as DNA: TGTGCCAGCAGACAGTGGTGGACAAGCTCCTACGAGCAGTACTTC.

This clone was counted between two and nine times. The gene calls are TRBV19 and TRBJ1-5; a possible D gene is TRBD1 (6 bases). The CDR3 consists of 14 residues. Trimming shortened V by 7 bases and J by 6 bases, and 16 bases separated the two germline ends. In germline, CDR1 is LNHDA, CDR2 SQIVND (reference sequence). DNA of the CDR3: TGTGCCAGTACAACAGGGAGAGTAGTTCAGCCCCAGCATTTT. Encoded protein: CASTTGRVVQPQHF.

In nucleotides, the CDR3 is TGTGCCAGCAGCCATGGGGCCCCGAGCGCACCCCTCCACTTT. This translates into CASSHGAPSAPLHF. V gene TRBV14 combines with J gene TRBJ1-6; TRBD1 might be the D (5 bases). The V gene's germline CDR1 is SGHDN and CDR2 FVKESK. The CDR3 contains 14 residues. V dropped 3 bases and J dropped 11 bases, with 14 bases sitting between them.

The chain is built from TRBV30 and TRBJ2-7; TRBD1 matches at 7 bases. V lost 5 bases, J lost 9 bases, and 10 bases stayed unmatched. CDR3 size: 12 residues. The V gene's germline CDR1 is GTSNPN and CDR2 SVGIG (reference sequence). This chain's CDR3 is CAWETGAQWQYF. The CDR3 bases are TGTGCCTGGGAAACAGGGGCTCAGTGGCAGTACTTC.

This sequence joins TRBV15 and TRBJ2-1; 11 bases match TRBD1. CDR3 length equals 16 residues. Per germline, CDR1 LNHNV and CDR2 YYDKDF (reference sequence). V was pared by 0 bases and J by 8 bases, with 6 bases of the junction left unmatched. CDR3 protein: CATSRDRTGGPHEQFF. For the CDR3, the DNA is TGTGCCACCAGCAGAGATCGGACAGGGGGCCCCCATGAGCAGTTCTTC.

The table lists this clone with a few counts. The chain recombines TRBV28 with TRBJ2-2; D remains ambiguous. This CDR3 is 12 amino acids long. V lost 6 bases and J lost 11, with 13 bases in between. The V gene's germline CDR1 is MDHEN and CDR2 SYDVKM. The CDR3 protein is CASSTPGGELFF. The DNA for the CDR3 is TGTGCCAGCAGCACGCCGGGCGGCGAGCTGTTTTTT.

This clone was observed a handful of times. The V call is TRBV7-9, the J call TRBJ1-2; no reliable D call. The CDR3 is made up of 12 amino acids. CDR1 is SEHNR, CDR2 FQNEAQ, per germline (reference sequence). Trimming took off 5 bases at V and 5 bases at J, with 9 bases between the two ends. CDR3 DNA: TGTGCCAGCAGCCTGGAAGTTTATGGCTACACCTTC. Its protein is CASSLEVYGYTF.

The chain combines TRBV7-2 with TRBJ2-1; the match to TRBD2 covers 9 bases. V shed 3 bases and J 10 bases; nucleotides not matched to a gene: 4. This CDR3 region has 13 residues. Germline values: CDR1 SGHTA, CDR2 FQGNSA. As DNA, the CDR3 is TGTGCCAGCAGCTTCTCCCTAGCGGGGGAGCAGTTCTTC. This codes for CASSFSLAGEQFF. Variable domain in full (rest from reference TRBV7-2 and TRBJ2-1): GAGVSQSPSNKVTEKGKDVELRCDPISGHTALYWYRQSLGQGLEFLIYFQGNSAPDKSGLPSDRFSAERTGGSVSTLTIQRTQQEDSAVYLCASSFSLAGEQFFGPGTRLTVL.

This clone was seen just once. J is TRBJ1-3 and V is TRBV5-1, with D hard to call. The germline CDR1 and CDR2 sequences are SGHRS and YFSETQ. The CDR3 spans 13 residues. V was pared by 4 bases and J by 3 bases, with 8 bases between. The CDR3 sequence is CASSGLGGNTIYF. As DNA, the CDR3 is TGCGCCAGCAGCGGGTTAGGTGGAAACACCATATATTTT. Full variable domain (rest looked up from reference TRBV5-1 and TRBJ1-3): KAGVTQTPRYLIKTRGQQVTLSCSPISGHRSVSWYQQTPGQGLQFLFEYFSETQRNKGNFPGRFSGRQFSNSRSEMNVSTLELGDSALYLCASSGLGGNTIYFGEGSWLTVV.

This clone showed up just a few times. The V gene is TRBV18, the J gene TRBJ2-7, with a tentative D call TRBD1 (6 bases). The germline V gene has CDR1 KGHSH and CDR2 LQKENI. The V end lost 1 base, the J end lost 2 bases, and 9 bases lay between the germline ends. CDR3 size: 14 residues. The CDR3 DNA follows: TGTGCCAGCTCACCACGGACAGAAGCCTACGAGCAGTACTTC. Amino acid sequence: CASSPRTEAYEQYF.

This clone occurred a few times. The sample has other DNA sequences that encode this CDR3 too. The V and J genes are TRBV2 and TRBJ1-1; no definite D call. V lost 2 bases and J lost 11, with 9 bases in between. The CDR3 is 11 residues long. The germline V gene encodes CDR1 SNHLY and CDR2 FYNNEI. In DNA, the CDR3 is TGTGCCAGCAGTGAATATGGTGAGGCTTTCTTT. It encodes CASSEYGEAFF.

The genes are TRBV7-2 and TRBJ2-5; 7 nucleotides match TRBD1. V was clipped by 5 bases and J by 3 bases; unmatched bases: 6. Germline V CDR1 and CDR2: SGHTA, FQGNSA. CDR3 length: 14 amino acids. CDR3 sequence (DNA): TGTGCCAGCAGCCCCAGGGGACAGAAAGAGACCCAGTACTTC. This sequence encodes CASSPRGQKETQYF.